The clone carrying this T cell receptor beta chain was recorded a few times. The sample originates from a study of T cells after yellow fever vaccination. This CDR3 region has 15 residues. Trimming pared 4 bases from V and 6 bases from J, leaving 19 bases between. The germline gives CDR1 DFQATT, CDR2 SNEGSKA (reference sequence). MiXCR, applied by TCRdb to the 5' RACE reads, yields one record per CDR3 protein. The sample lists approximately 260,000 distinct CDR3 sequences; 10% to 15% were seen once. The specimen comprised CD4+ T cells sorted from PBMCs, sampled 45 days after the yellow fever booster vaccination. The chain is built from TRBV20-1 and TRBJ2-1, with D unclear. The TCR comes from a man aged 30-40 years who received the YFV17D yellow fever vaccine. The CDR3: CSANAVSLPPNEQFF. CDR3 nucleotides: TGCAGTGCTAACGCCGTTAGCCTCCCACCCAATGAGCAGTTCTTC.